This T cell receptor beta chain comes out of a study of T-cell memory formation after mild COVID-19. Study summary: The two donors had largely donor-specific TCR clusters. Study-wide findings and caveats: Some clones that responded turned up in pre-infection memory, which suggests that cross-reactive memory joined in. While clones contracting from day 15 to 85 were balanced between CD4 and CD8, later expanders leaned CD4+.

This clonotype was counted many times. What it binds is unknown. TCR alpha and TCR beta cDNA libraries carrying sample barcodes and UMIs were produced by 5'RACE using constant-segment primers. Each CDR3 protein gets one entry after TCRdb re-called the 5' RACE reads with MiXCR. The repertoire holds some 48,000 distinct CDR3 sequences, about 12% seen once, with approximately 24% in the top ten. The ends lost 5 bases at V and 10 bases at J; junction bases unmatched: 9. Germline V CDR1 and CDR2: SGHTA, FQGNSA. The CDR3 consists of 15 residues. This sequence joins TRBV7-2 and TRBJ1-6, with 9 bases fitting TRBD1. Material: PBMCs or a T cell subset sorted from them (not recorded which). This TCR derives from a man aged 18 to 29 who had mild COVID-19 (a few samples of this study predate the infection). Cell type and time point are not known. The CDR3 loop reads CASSPGQGLTSPLHF. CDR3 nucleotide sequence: TGTGCCAGCAGCCCGGGACAGGGTTTAACCTCACCCCTCCACTTT.